The 9 T cell receptor beta chains below all came from one sample that was sequenced in a study of OX40 agonist ivuxolimab in advanced cancers. The assay was immunoSEQ multiplex PCR, and TCRdb's table has in-frame clones only and misses some. This table has roughly 87,000 clones, 92% appearing once. The sequences come from CD4+ or CD8+ T cells sorted from blood, collected in a trial of the OX40 agonist ivuxolimab. Receptors originate from an adult with an advanced solid tumor such as melanoma, head and neck, liver or kidney cancer.

The chain recombines TRBV9 with TRBJ1-3; TRBD1 might be the D (5 bases). The CDR3 has 17 residues. V gave up 4 bases and J gave up 2 bases, with 19 bases separating them. The germline V gene encodes CDR1 SGDLS and CDR2 YYNGEE. CDR3 sequence reads: CASSPSGGSGAGNTIYF. In DNA form, the CDR3 reads TGTGCCAGCAGCCCCAGCGGGGGTTCTGGGGCTGGAAACACCATATATTTT. The entire variable domain, with the rest obtained from reference TRBV9 and TRBJ1-3, is as follows: DSGVTQTPKHLITATGQRVTLRCSPRSGDLSVYWYQQSLDQGLQFLIQYYNGEERAKGNILERFSAQQFPDLHSELNLSSLELGDSALYFCASSPSGGSGAGNTIYFGEGSWLTVV.

The rearrangement joins TRBV19 to TRBJ2-7; TRBD2 agrees at 8 bases. CDR1 and CDR2 (germline): LNHDA, SQIVND (reference sequence). CDR3 length: 14 residues. The V and J ends lost 2 bases and 2 bases, in that order; junction bases with no gene match: 2. CDR3 protein: CASSIFSGTYEQYF. As DNA, the CDR3 is TGTGCCAGTAGTATATTTAGCGGGACCTACGAGCAGTACTTC.

In DNA form, the CDR3 reads TGTGCCAGTAGTTCGGGACAGGGGGTCTACGAGCAGTACTTC. Its translation is CASSSGQGVYEQYF. The genes are TRBV19 and TRBJ2-7; 11 positions agree with TRBD1. Germline lookup yields CDR1 LNHDA and CDR2 SQIVND (reference sequence). Trimming cost V 5 bases and J 3 bases; bases outside gene matches: 3. CDR3 length: 14 residues.

Notes on this clone: Germline is not matched at one junction end, which may reflect a read error. V usage is TRBV7-3 and J usage is TRBJ1-1; D call uncertain. This CDR3 is built from 13 residues. CDR1 SGHTA and CDR2 FQGTGA come from the germline V gene. The CDR3 is CASSLTVNTEAFF. CDR3 coding DNA: TGTGCCAGCAGCCTAACAGTGAACACTGAAGCTTTCTTT.

This sequence joins TRBV5-1 and TRBJ1-6; D is ambiguous. Trimming stripped 0 bases from V and 6 bases from J, with 7 bases between. Germline assignment: CDR1 SGHRS and CDR2 YFSETQ. There are 14 residues in the CDR3. The DNA of the CDR3 is TGCGCCAGCAGCTTGGCGGGTAGTAATTCACCCCTCCACTTT. Protein: CASSLAGSNSPLHF.

V is TRBV7-9 and J is TRBJ1-1; D gene uncertain. CDR3 length equals 11 residues. The germline gives CDR1 SEHNR, CDR2 FQNEAQ (reference sequence). The ends were cut back, 5 bases at V and 3 bases at J, with 4 bases in the middle. The CDR3 region is CASSVYTEAFF. CDR3 nucleotides: TGTGCCAGCAGCGTATACACTGAAGCTTTCTTT.

The chain employs TRBV9 and TRBJ1-2; D possibly corresponds to TRBD1 (6 bases). Germline CDR1 and CDR2: SGDLS and YYNGEE. The CDR3 spans 17 residues. Trimming cost V 0 bases and J 2 bases, with 17 bases left between them. The CDR3 is CASSVARGGTGNYGYTF. CDR3 DNA sequence: TGTGCCAGCAGCGTAGCTAGGGGGGGTACAGGGAACTATGGCTACACCTTC.

The rearrangement links TRBV9 to TRBJ2-7; 8 bases line up with TRBD1. V was clipped by 2 bases and J by 2 bases; unmatched bases: 3. This CDR3 contains 14 residues. The germline V gene encodes CDR1 SGDLS and CDR2 YYNGEE. CDR3 nucleotide sequence: TGTGCCAGCAGCGTGGGGACAGGAGCCTACGAGCAGTACTTC. Translating gives CASSVGTGAYEQYF.

The V gene is TRBV2, the J gene TRBJ2-2, with 7 bases aligning to TRBD2. The V and J ends lost 9 bases and 4 bases, in that order; junction bases with no gene match: 8. There are 14 residues in the CDR3. Germline CDR1 and CDR2: SNHLY and FYNNEI. The CDR3 coding sequence is TGTGCCAGGGGGGAGGGGAAGGGCACCGGGGAGCTGTTTTTT. It is translated as CARGEGKGTGELFF.